The T cell receptor (beta chain) under discussion was sequenced for a study of cytomegalovirus exposure and HLA in healthy donors. The CDR3 runs to 16 residues. The trim removed 2 bases at V and 7 bases at J, leaving 9 bases unmatched. Germline V gene sequence: CDR1 SGHTA, CDR2 FQGNSA. Data came from immunoSEQ multiplex PCR; TCRdb stores just in-frame clones and leaves some out. The sample has about 110,000 clones, about nine tenths seen once. This sequence joins TRBV7-2 and TRBJ2-2; 8 bases line up with TRBD2. The material sequenced was PBMCs. The sequence was collected from a woman in her late teens or twenties in good health and CMV-seropositive. The CDR3 DNA is TGTGCCAGCAGCTTAAAACCCAGCGGGGGAATCGGGGAGCTGTTTTTT. Protein: CASSLKPSGGIGELFF.